This TCR beta chain was retrieved from a study of blood T cell repertoires in COVID-19. Overall study context: Donors in the United States, Italy and Spain gave samples during acute or convalescent COVID-19. T cells, B-cell-depleted T cells, or PBMCs supplied cDNA or gDNA.

Original processing notes: Nucleated cell counts were estimated from reference gene primer amplification. Assay: immunoSEQ multiplex PCR; the TCRdb copy retains only in-frame clones and omits some. V and J calls and clone size are copied from that table; D and trimming were computed from the DNA. This table has tens of thousands of clones, approximately 90% appearing once. The sequence was obtained from a man in his 70s with active or convalescent COVID-19. Sequencing was done on a sample of peripheral blood.

CDR3 residues: CAISESSISGNTIYF. CDR3 DNA: TGTGCCATCAGTGAGTCGAGTATCTCTGGAAACACCATATATTTT. The V gene is TRBV10-3, the J gene TRBJ1-3, with D hard to call. V was cut by 0 bases and J by 0 bases, with 6 bases left in between. The CDR3 length is 15 residues. Germline loops: CDR1 ENHRY, CDR2 SYGVKD.